Listed here are 12 T cell receptor beta chains from one sample, sequenced in a study of CD8 T cells in ankylosing spondylitis. MiXCR, run by TCRdb on the 5' RACE reads, gives a single entry per CDR3 protein. Of roughly 200,000 distinct CDR3 sequences in the sample, approximately 24% were seen once. Sequencing was done on a sample of blood, either unsorted or a sorted T cell fraction (not recorded which). The receptors were sampled from a male donor with ankylosing spondylitis or in good health (not recorded which).

The table lists this clonotype with many counts. V usage is TRBV12-1 and J usage is TRBJ2-3; the table assigns TRBD1, which was not confirmed against the DNA. TRBV12-1 has pseudogene status. The CDR3 loop spans 15 amino acids. CDR3 amino acids: CASSSAGACTDTQYF. DNA for the CDR3: TGTGCCAGCAGCTCCGCGGGCGCCTGCACAGATACGCAGTATTTT.

This clonotype came up many times. V and J are TRBV12-3 or TRBV12-4 and TRBJ1-3, with TRBD1 as a possible D gene (5 bases). V was trimmed by 3 bases and J by 1 base, leaving 7 bases between them. CDR3 length equals 14 residues. The CDR3 loop is CASSFRVSGNTIYF. CDR3 DNA: TGTGCCAGCAGTTTCAGGGTATCTGGAAACACCATATATTTT.

V and J are TRBV20-1 and TRBJ1-2, with D perhaps matching TRBD1 (5 bases). CDR3 size: 13 residues. In germline, CDR1 is DFQATT, CDR2 SNEGSKA (reference sequence). V gave up 2 bases and J gave up 8 bases, with 15 bases separating them. Here the CDR3 reads CSARPQGEGGYTF. The CDR3 region has the DNA TGCAGTGCTAGACCCCAAGGGGAGGGCGGCTACACCTTC.

The genes are TRBV12-5 and TRBJ2-3, with TRBD1 matching 10 bases. V lost 6 bases, J lost 5 bases, and 11 bases stayed unmatched. The germline V gene has CDR1 LGHNT and CDR2 FRNRAP. CDR3 length: 16 residues. CDR3 residues: CASGLLDRGQRDTQYF. For the CDR3, the DNA is TGTGCTAGTGGCCTTCTTGACAGGGGGCAGCGAGATACGCAGTATTTT.

This clonotype appeared many times. This rearrangement joins TRBV3-1 to TRBJ2-7; D is perhaps TRBD1 (6 bases). Germline CDR1 is LGHDT and CDR2 is YNNKEL (reference sequence). V was pared by 3 bases and J by 2 bases, with 8 bases between. This CDR3 is 13 amino acids long. The CDR3 sequence is CASSHRTAYEQYF. CDR3 nucleotide sequence: TGTGCCAGCAGCCATAGGACAGCCTACGAGCAGTACTTC.

In this sample, this clonotype turned up many times. V usage is TRBV20-1 and J usage is TRBJ2-7, with D perhaps TRBD1 or TRBD2 (5 bases each). V lost 1 base, J lost 4 bases, and 23 bases lay in between. The CDR3 runs to 17 residues. Germline assignment: CDR1 DFQATT and CDR2 SNEGSKA (reference sequence). Here the CDR3 reads CSARAEGPTGTTYEQYF. CDR3 coding DNA: TGCAGTGCTAGAGCTGAGGGCCCAACCGGGACGACTTACGAGCAGTACTTC.

Of note for this clonotype: One junction end does not reproduce the germline sequence, and a read error may be involved. The rearrangement uses TRBV7-7 and TRBJ2-7; D remains unclear. Per germline, CDR1 SSHAT and CDR2 FNYEAQ (reference sequence). There are 15 residues in the CDR3. The chain's CDR3 is CASTLHPTPTVEQYF. CDR3 nucleotide sequence: TGTGCTAGCACCTTACACCCTACGCCGACCGTAGAGCAGTACTTC.

This clonotype was seen ten or more times. The chain couples TRBV7-9 to TRBJ2-3, with 7 positions matching TRBD1. The CDR3 totals 17 residues. The germline CDR1 and CDR2 sequences are SEHNR and FQNEAQ (reference sequence). V trimming: 5 bases; J trimming: 2 bases; junction bases outside the gene matches: 13. This CDR3 is CASSLSTGALPTDTQYF. CDR3 in DNA: TGTGCCAGCAGCCTCTCTACAGGGGCCCTTCCCACAGATACGCAGTATTTT.

This clonotype was seen at least ten times. This chain uses TRBV20-1 with TRBJ2-3; 7 nucleotides align to TRBD2. The CDR3 is made up of 11 amino acids. CDR1 is DFQATT, CDR2 SNEGSKA, per germline (reference sequence). With 3 bases clipped from V and 14 bases from J, the junction kept 8 bases outside the gene matches. The chain's CDR3 is CSARPLARLYF. CDR3 nucleotides: TGCAGTGCTAGGCCACTAGCGCGCCTGTATTTT.

This clonotype was counted at least ten times. J is TRBJ2-7 and V is TRBV5-1, with 9 bases fitting TRBD1. The CDR3 extends over 14 amino acids. The germline gives CDR1 SGHRS, CDR2 YFSETQ. V lost 0 bases and J lost 5; bases outside the gene matches: 3. CDR3 loop: CASSLAGTGNEQYF. The CDR3 region has the DNA TGCGCCAGCAGCTTGGCCGGGACAGGGAACGAGCAGTACTTC.

The chain recombines TRBV6-5 with TRBJ2-7, with D uncertain. CDR1 is MNHEY and CDR2 is SVGAGI in the germline V gene. CDR3 size: 16 residues. V lost 0 bases and J 0 bases, leaving 12 bases between the germline ends. The CDR3 DNA sequence: TGTGCCAGCAGTTACTCGATGCCGACGCTCTCCTACGAGCAGTACTTC. It is translated as CASSYSMPTLSYEQYF.

The table lists this clonotype with a few counts. The V gene is TRBV19, the J gene TRBJ2-1; 8 bases align to TRBD1. The CDR3 is 14 residues long. The junction had 7 bases not matched to a gene; V was cut back by 6 bases and J by 6 bases. The germline V gene has CDR1 LNHDA and CDR2 SQIVND (reference sequence). The CDR3 coding sequence is TGTGCCAGTAGAGCCCGGGACAGGATCAATGAGCAGTTCTTC. It is translated as CASRARDRINEQFF. Filled out from reference TRBV19 and TRBJ2-1, the complete variable domain reads DGGITQSPKYLFRKEGQNVTLSCEQNLNHDAMYWYRQDPGQGLRLIYYSQIVNDFQKGDIAEGYSVSREKKESFPLTVTSAQKNPTAFYLCASRARDRINEQFFGPGTRLTVL.